A selection of T cell receptor beta chains follows, all from one sample in a study of blood T cells in healthy people across ages. A single record per CDR3 protein comes from TCRdb applying MiXCR to the 5' RACE reads. The sample holds about 1.5 million distinct CDR3 sequences, approximately 39% seen once. The sample taken for sequencing was blood. Source of these receptors: a woman aged 18-29 years in good health. CDR3s include the opening cysteine and the closing phenylalanine or tryptophan. D genes are given only for firm matches. Size is stated for part of the rows, as once, few or many counts, or as a class when the clone is expanded.

J gene | CDR3 length | V gene | clone size | D gene | CDR3 protein | CDR3 DNA
TRBJ2-1 | 15 | TRBV7-6 | . | TRBD2 | CASSDSGLAGVEQFF | TGTGCCAGCAGCGACTCGGGACTAGCGGGGGTTGAGCAGTTCTTC
TRBJ2-1 | 16 | TRBV7-9 | few | . | CASSLPLGHSYNEQFF | TGTGCCAGCAGCTTACCCCTCGGACACTCCTACAATGAGCAGTTCTTC
TRBJ2-7 | 16 | TRBV18 | few | TRBD2 | CASSPQASGRLYEQYF | TGTGCCAGCTCACCACAGGCTAGCGGGAGGTTATACGAGCAGTACTTC
TRBJ2-7 | 15 | TRBV12-3/TRBV12-4 | . | . | CASTDQGNSYNEQYF | TGTGCCAGCACCGATCAGGGGAACTCCTACAATGAGCAGTACTTC
TRBJ1-1 | 12 | TRBV7-2 | . | . | CASGHIRTEAFF | TGTGCCAGCGGACACATTCGTACTGAAGCTTTCTTT
TRBJ2-3 | 15 | TRBV20-1 | . | TRBD2 | CSAISGLAGTDTQYF | TGCAGTGCTATCTCGGGACTAGCGGGCACAGATACGCAGTATTTT
TRBJ2-4 | 12 | TRBV10-3 | . | . | CAISEQRGEQYF | TGTGCCATCAGTGAGCAGAGGGGAGAGCAGTACTTC
TRBJ2-5 | 14 | TRBV12-3/TRBV12-4 | . | . | CASSLVRRAGTQYF | TGTGCCAGCAGTTTAGTCCGCAGGGCCGGGACCCAGTACTTC
TRBJ2-1 | 17 | TRBV4-3 | few | . | CASSQEGPRAGYNEQFF | TGCGCCAGCAGCCAAGAGGGGCCCCGGGCAGGTTACAATGAGCAGTTCTTC
TRBJ2-4 | 15 | TRBV5-1 | few | TRBD2 | CASSAGLALGNIQYF | TGCGCCAGCAGCGCAGGACTAGCCCTCGGAAACATTCAGTACTTC
TRBJ2-7 | 14 | TRBV2 | . | . | CASSDSFLLYEQYF | TGTGCCAGCAGTGACAGCTTCTTGCTCTACGAGCAGTACTTC